This T cell receptor (beta chain) was sequenced for a study of shared clonotypes between healthy human individuals. For the study at large: Donors, aged 18 to 49, were a couple of women and a few men.

The V gene's germline CDR1 is MGHDK and CDR2 SYGVNS. With 5 bases removed from V and 3 bases from J, the gap between germline ends came to 13 bases. CDR3 size: 14 residues. Method: immunoSEQ multiplex PCR; TCRdb's copy keeps in-frame clones and lacks some. The data hold 2 million to 2.5 million clones, with approximately 95% observed a single time. The source of this sequence is a man aged 18 to 29 in good health. Some clones in this sample may be carry-over from other donors' samples. The gene calls are TRBV25-1 and TRBJ1-1; D ambiguous. Sequencing was performed on naive CD4+ T cells from PBMCs. Subset specified: CD45RA+ positively selected. CDR3 sequence reads: CASSHGSGDTEAFF. The DNA of the CDR3 is TGTGCCAGCAGTCATGGATCGGGAGACACTGAAGCTTTCTTT.